This TCR beta chain was observed in a study of identical twins. With regard to this clonotype: The antigen is unknown.

Findings of the study overall: In cord blood, abundant beta clonotypes had fewer insertions; memory showed no trend.

This CDR3 has 15 amino acids. The V and J ends lost 4 bases and 2 bases respectively, with 12 bases between them. CDR1 is SGHRS, CDR2 YFSETQ, per germline. One entry per CDR3 protein results from TCRdb running MiXCR on the 5' RACE reads. The sample has 350,000 to 450,000 distinct CDR3 sequences, under 20% seen once; the top ten hold around 12%. The chain is built from TRBV5-1 and TRBJ2-2; D is possibly TRBD1 or TRBD2 (5 bases each). Specimen: naive T cells sorted from blood. This TCR was recovered from a man between 45 and 60 years old in good health. Here the CDR3 reads CASSVRDGNTGELFF. The CDR3 bases are TGCGCCAGCAGCGTCCGGGACGGTAACACCGGGGAGCTGTTTTTT. Full variable domain (rest looked up from reference TRBV5-1 and TRBJ2-2): KAGVTQTPRYLIKTRGQQVTLSCSPISGHRSVSWYQQTPGQGLQFLFEYFSETQRNKGNFPGRFSGRQFSNSRSEMNVSTLELGDSALYLCASSVRDGNTGELFFGEGSRLTVL.